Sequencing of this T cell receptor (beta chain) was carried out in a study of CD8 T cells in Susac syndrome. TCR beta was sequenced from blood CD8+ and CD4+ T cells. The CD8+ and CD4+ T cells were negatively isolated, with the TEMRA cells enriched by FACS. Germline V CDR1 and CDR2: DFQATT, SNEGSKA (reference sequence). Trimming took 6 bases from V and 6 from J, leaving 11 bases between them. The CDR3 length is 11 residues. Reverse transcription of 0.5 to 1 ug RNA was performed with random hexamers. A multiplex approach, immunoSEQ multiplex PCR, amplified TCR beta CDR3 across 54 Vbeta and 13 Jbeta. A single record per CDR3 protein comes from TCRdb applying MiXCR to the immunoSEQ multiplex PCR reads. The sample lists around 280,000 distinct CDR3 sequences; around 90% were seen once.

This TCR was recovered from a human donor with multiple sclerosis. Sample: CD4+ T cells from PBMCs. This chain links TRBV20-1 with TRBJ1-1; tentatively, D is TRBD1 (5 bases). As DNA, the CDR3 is TGCAGTGCAAGGGGTCAGGCTGAAGCTTTCTTT. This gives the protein CSARGQAEAFF.